The present T cell receptor (beta chain) was sequenced within a study of blood T cell repertoires in COVID-19. About the study: Italy, Spain and the United States were the sources of the convalescent and acute COVID-19 samples. PBMCs, B-cell-depleted T cells, or T cells were the source of the cDNA or gDNA that made up the material.

Trimming stripped 5 bases from V and 2 bases from J, with 15 bases between. Germline V lookup: CDR1 SEHNR, CDR2 FQNEAQ (reference sequence). The CDR3 is 15 residues long. In the original analysis: The authors estimated nucleated cell counts from reference gene primer amplification. The repertoire was sequenced with immunoSEQ multiplex PCR; TCRdb's copy has only in-frame clones and lacks some. That table gives V, J and clone size, and the DNA gave D and trimming. This repertoire shows 250,000 to 350,000 clones, 88% found once; its top ten account for approximately 10%. This clone appeared a single time.

The receptor was derived from a woman younger than 45 with COVID-19, enrolled during active disease. The chain is built from TRBV7-9 and TRBJ1-2, with D hard to call. Material for sequencing was peripheral blood. CDR3 bases: TGTGCCAGCAGCGAGGAGGGCAGGACCAACTATGGCTACACCTTC. This gives the protein CASSEEGRTNYGYTF.